One and the same sample provided the 16 T cell receptor beta chains below, sequenced in a study of Graves' ophthalmopathy and Graves' hyperthyroidism. RNA transcripts provided the template for amplifying TCR beta CDR3 regions. Scientists carried out first-round RT-PCR using HTBI primers and then a second-round multiplex PCR. TCRdb re-called the multiplex PCR reads through MiXCR, storing one row per CDR3 protein. The sample records about 1.2 million distinct CDR3 sequences, 35% to 45% being singletons. The sample taken for sequencing was peripheral blood or thyroid tissue (not recorded which). These receptors were taken from an adult man with Graves' hyperthyroidism.

This rearrangement joins TRBV7-2 to TRBJ2-5, with TRBD1 matching 9 bases. V was clipped by 4 bases and J by 4 bases; unmatched bases: 4. Germline CDR1 and CDR2: SGHTA and FQGNSA. The CDR3 has 14 residues. Here the CDR3 DNA reads TGTGCCAGCAGCTCCGGACAGGGGATAGAGACCCAGTACTTC. Amino acid sequence: CASSSGQGIETQYF.

Many counts were recorded for this clonotype. The CDR3 sequence: CASSLLGGRLGNYGYTF. In DNA form, the CDR3 reads TGTGCCAGCAGCTTATTAGGGGGACGCCTGGGGAACTATGGCTACACCTTC. The chain employs TRBV7-9 and TRBJ1-2; a possible D gene is TRBD1 (6 bases). Germline CDR1 SEHNR, CDR2 FQNEAQ (reference sequence). This CDR3 has 17 residues. Trimming left V 2 bases short and J 2 bases short, with 18 bases between.

The genes are TRBV10-3 and TRBJ1-1, with D possibly TRBD1 on 6 matching bases. This CDR3 has 14 residues. The germline CDR1 and CDR2 sequences are ENHRY and SYGVKD. V lost 4 bases to trimming and J lost 1 base, with 10 bases between them. The CDR3: CAISGAGENTEAFF. The CDR3 DNA sequence: TGTGCCATCAGTGGAGCAGGGGAGAACACTGAAGCTTTCTTT.

This clonotype came up many times. The chain employs TRBV29-1 and TRBJ1-2; no clear D gene. Looked up from germline, CDR1 is SQVTM and CDR2 is ANQGSEA. The CDR3 covers 11 residues. V lost 1 base, J lost 3 bases, and 3 bases lay in between. The CDR3 here is CSVEGDYGYTF. The CDR3, as DNA: TGCAGCGTTGAAGGCGACTATGGCTACACCTTC.

This clonotype appeared a few times. This chain joins TRBV7-2 and TRBJ2-7, with D unclear. Trimming shortened V by 1 base and J by 0 bases, and 13 bases separated the two germline ends. This CDR3 is 16 amino acids long. CDR1 and CDR2 from the germline V gene are SGHTA and FQGNSA. DNA for the CDR3: TGTGCCAGCAGCTTAGGTACTATGGGAACCTCCTACGAGCAGTACTTC. Protein: CASSLGTMGTSYEQYF.

This clonotype was detected many times. The rearrangement joins TRBV29-1 to TRBJ1-1; D is uncertain. CDR3 length: 13 amino acids. The germline V and J ends were trimmed by 6 bases and 1 base, with 12 bases remaining between them. The germline V gene encodes CDR1 SQVTM and CDR2 ANQGSEA. DNA for the CDR3: TGCAGCGTCCGTGGTTCGGGGAACACTGAAGCTTTCTTT. This gives the protein CSVRGSGNTEAFF.

V is TRBV10-2 and J is TRBJ2-7; 10 nucleotides agree with TRBD1. The junction had 5 bases not matched to a gene; V was cut back by 7 bases and J by 5 bases. The germline gives CDR1 WSHSY, CDR2 SAAADI. The CDR3 runs 13 residues. This CDR3 reads CASMGQGFNEQYF. The CDR3 bases are TGCGCCAGCATGGGACAGGGGTTCAACGAGCAGTACTTC.

V gene TRBV19 combines with J gene TRBJ2-3, with TRBD1 matching 10 bases. This CDR3 contains 13 residues. The ends lost 6 bases at V and 4 bases at J; junction bases unmatched: 1. CDR1 LNHDA and CDR2 SQIVND come from the germline V gene (reference sequence). As DNA, the CDR3 is TGTGCCAGTAGCGGACAGGGGGCAGATACGCAGTATTTT. It specifies CASSGQGADTQYF.

The chain employs TRBV7-9 and TRBJ1-5; no firm D call. The V gene lost 2 bases and the J gene lost 10 bases, with 12 bases spanning the gap. The CDR3 covers 13 residues. Looked up from germline, CDR1 is SEHNR and CDR2 is FQNEAQ (reference sequence). The CDR3 loop reads CASSLRPPQPQHF. CDR3 DNA sequence: TGTGCCAGCAGCTTACGGCCCCCCCAACCCCAGCATTTT.

In the case of this clonotype: This clone may be a read error of a much larger clone one base away. This chain connects TRBV20-1 to TRBJ2-5; 8 bases fit TRBD2. Germline lookup yields CDR1 DFQATT and CDR2 SNEGSKA (reference sequence). The CDR3 is made up of 14 amino acids. The CDR3 nucleotides are TGCAGTGCGCAAGGGACTAGGAGCCAAGGGACCCAGTACTTC. This codes for CSAQGTRSQGTQYF.

Notes on this clonotype: Sequence at one end of the junction differs from germline and may be a read error. The gene calls are TRBV27 and TRBJ1-2; 7 bases are shared with TRBD1. Germline lookup yields CDR1 MNHEY and CDR2 SMNVEV (reference sequence). There are 16 residues in the CDR3. In DNA form, the CDR3 reads TGTGCCAGTTCCCTACACCGAGGGGGCACCGACTATGGCGACACCTTC. This encodes CASSLHRGGTDYGDTF.

This clonotype was observed at least ten times. The chain employs TRBV5-5 and TRBJ1-2, with a tentative D call TRBD1 (5 bases). The germline CDR1 and CDR2 sequences are SGHKS and YYEKEE (reference sequence). V was cut by 3 bases and J by 6 bases, with 21 bases left in between. This CDR3 has 16 amino acids. CDR3 nucleotides: TGTGCCAGCAGCTCGCAAGCCGGGACCGAGACTGATGGCTACACCTTC. Amino acids: CASSSQAGTETDGYTF. The variable domain in full, with the rest retrieved from reference TRBV5-5 and TRBJ1-2, is DAGVTQSPTHLIKTRGQQVTLRCSPISGHKSVSWYQQVLGQGPQFIFQYYEKEERGRGNFPDRFSARQFPNYSSELNVNALLLGDSALYLCASSSQAGTETDGYTFGSGTRLTVV.

This clonotype was counted ten times or more. The CDR3 bases are TGTGCCAGCAGCTTAAGCCGTCTAGATGGAAAGCAGTACTTC. It translates to CASSLSRLDGKQYF. The chain links TRBV7-3 to TRBJ2-7; D gene uncertain. In germline, CDR1 is SGHTA, CDR2 FQGTGA. This CDR3 comprises 14 residues. With 1 base removed from V and 8 bases from J, the gap between germline ends came to 15 bases.

This clonotype turned up a few times. V usage is TRBV30 and J usage is TRBJ1-2; maybe TRBD1 (5 bases). Germline V gene data show CDR1 as GTSNPN and CDR2 as SVGIG (reference sequence). The CDR3 consists of 12 residues. The CDR3 DNA follows: TGTGCTCAGCGGGGGGTTAACTATGGCTACACCTTC. This translates into CAQRGVNYGYTF.

This clonotype was counted at least ten times. The V gene is TRBV7-2, the J gene TRBJ1-4, with 8 bases matching TRBD1. With 6 bases clipped from V and 8 bases from J, the junction kept 20 bases outside the gene matches. Germline assignment: CDR1 SGHTA and CDR2 FQGNSA. This CDR3 is built from 18 residues. The CDR3, as DNA: TGTGCCAGCAGTGAAAAAGGGTTCGATGGGACAGGAAGGGAAAAACTGTTTTTT. Its translation: CASSEKGFDGTGREKLFF. Variable domain in full (rest from reference TRBV7-2 and TRBJ1-4): GAGVSQSPSNKVTEKGKDVELRCDPISGHTALYWYRQSLGQGLEFLIYFQGNSAPDKSGLPSDRFSAERTGGSVSTLTIQRTQQEDSAVYLCASSEKGFDGTGREKLFFGSGTQLSVL.

The table lists this clonotype with many counts. This chain joins TRBV20-1 and TRBJ1-3, with unresolved D. V shed 2 bases and J shed 7 bases, with 15 bases lying between them. Germline CDR1 and CDR2: DFQATT and SNEGSKA (reference sequence). The CDR3 spans 14 residues. The CDR3 DNA sequence: TGCAGTGCTAGACGCGGGCCGAGCGGCAACACCATATATTTT. It specifies CSARRGPSGNTIYF.